The 4 T cell receptor beta chains reported below all come from one sample, sequenced in a study of lymphopenia after photon versus proton radiotherapy. Repertoires were generated with immunoSEQ multiplex PCR, while TCRdb's copy carries only in-frame clones and drops some. Of 83,000 or so clones listed, around four fifths are singletons. Sequenced material: peripheral blood, taken from a patient treated with proton-based radiotherapy. These receptors were taken from a man between 60 and 75 years old with pancreatic cancer.

CDR3 protein: CASSNGDRGRMATEAFF. In DNA form, the CDR3 reads TGTGCCAGCAGCAATGGGGACAGGGGGCGCATGGCCACTGAAGCTTTCTTT. The chain links TRBV21-1 to TRBJ1-1; TRBD1 is taken as the D call from the table, unchecked against the DNA. TRBV21-1 is described as a pseudogene. CDR3 length: 17 amino acids.

The chain couples TRBV5-4 to TRBJ2-2; TRBD2 might be the D (5 bases). Germline assignment: CDR1 SGHNT and CDR2 YYREEE (reference sequence). This CDR3 region has 13 residues. V was trimmed by 4 bases and J by 3 bases, leaving 7 bases between them. CDR3 protein: CASSRGDTGELFF. CDR3 nucleotides: TGTGCCAGCAGCCGGGGTGACACCGGGGAGCTGTTTTTT. Variable domain in full (rest from reference TRBV5-4 and TRBJ2-2): ETGVTQSPTHLIKTRGQQVTLRCSSQSGHNTVSWYQQALGQGPQFIFQYYREEENGRGNFPPRFSGLQFPNYSSELNVNALELDDSALYLCASSRGDTGELFFGEGSRLTVL.

This clone was picked up a small number of times. The chain links TRBV5-1 to TRBJ2-7, with D possibly TRBD2 on 6 matching bases. The germline V and J ends were trimmed by 4 bases and 6 bases, with 20 bases remaining between them. The CDR3 length is 15 residues. CDR1 is SGHRS and CDR2 is YFSETQ in the germline V gene. CDR3 DNA: TGCGCCAGCAGCCCGGGGTGGAGGGGAACGCTCGAGCAGTACTTC. Its protein is CASSPGWRGTLEQYF.

The chain combines TRBV5-1 with TRBJ2-1, with TRBD2 identical over 11 bases. With 0 bases clipped from V and 9 bases from J, the junction kept 8 bases outside the gene matches. The germline gives CDR1 SGHRS, CDR2 YFSETQ. This CDR3 is built from 16 residues. The CDR3 sequence is CASSLVGTSGLIEQFF. In nucleotides, the CDR3 is TGCGCCAGCAGCTTGGTAGGGACTAGCGGCCTTATTGAGCAGTTCTTC.